This T cell receptor beta chain was identified in a study of blood T cell repertoires in COVID-19. Study-wide background: Researchers got acute and convalescent COVID-19 samples from the United States, Italy and Spain. Sample material is recorded as cDNA or gDNA derived from T cells, B-cell-depleted T cells, or PBMCs.

CDR1 is MNHEY and CDR2 is SMNVEV in the germline V gene (reference sequence). The CDR3 has 15 residues. The V gene lost 0 bases and the J gene lost 2 bases, with 8 bases spanning the gap. Authors' data handling: Reference gene primer amplification gave nucleated cell count estimates. Using immunoSEQ multiplex PCR, the repertoire was profiled, and TCRdb retains in-frame clones only, with some absent. V and J calls and clone size are given by that table; D and trimming were obtained from the DNA. The sample consists of 170,000 or so clones, about 86% of them appearing once. The source material was peripheral blood. This chain joins TRBV27 and TRBJ1-5; D possibly corresponds to TRBD1 (5 bases). This clonotype was obtained from a young woman who had recovered from COVID-19. In DNA form, the CDR3 reads TGTGCCAGCAGTTTATCGATACAGGGCAATCAGCCCCAGCATTTT. Translated, it gives CASSLSIQGNQPQHF.